The clone carrying this TCR beta chain was seen only a few times. Its antigen is unknown. This specimen belongs to a study of cytomegalovirus exposure and HLA in healthy donors. Study-wide results and limits: A missense DCLRE1C variant was associated with V- and J-gene trimming of TCR beta chains in a later analysis, and an independent cohort replicated the association.

PCR employed 60 Vbeta and 13 Jbeta primers. Method: immunoSEQ multiplex PCR; TCRdb's copy keeps in-frame clones and lacks some. The sample lists 130,000 to 150,000 clones, around three quarters occurring once. In germline, CDR1 is SGHDN, CDR2 FVKESK. The CDR3 consists of 14 residues. V shed 8 bases and J shed 1 base, with 11 bases lying between them. The rearrangement uses TRBV14 and TRBJ2-2; D gene ambiguous. The specimen was PBMCs. The receptor was isolated from a young man in good health and CMV-seronegative. CDR3 nucleotides: TGTGCCAGCGGGCCAGGTTTGAACACCGGGGAGCTGTTTTTT. It translates to CASGPGLNTGELFF.